This T cell receptor beta chain was identified during a study of blood T cell repertoires in COVID-19. Across the study: Researchers got acute and convalescent COVID-19 samples from the United States, Italy and Spain.

Recruits, aged 18 to 89 years, lived in roughly 22 US areas. Self-reported history from a screening survey and questionnaire set each donor's cohort. A COVID-19 case had been met by exposed participants during the 2 weeks before study entry. Using immunoSEQ multiplex PCR, the repertoire was profiled, and TCRdb retains in-frame clones only, with some absent. The sample consists of roughly 430,000 clones, about 88% of them appearing once. The table lists this clone with a few counts. Other DNA sequences in this specimen translate into the identical CDR3. The CDR3 sequence is 14 residues long. Germline V gives CDR1 SGHTA, CDR2 FQGNSA. J gave up 4 bases and V 3 bases, and 2 bases lay outside the gene matches.

The sample was PBMCs or T cells enriched from blood (not recorded which). This clonotype was sampled from a young woman who had been exposed to COVID-19. V and J are TRBV7-2 and TRBJ2-7; 11 nucleotides agree with TRBD2. The CDR3 bases are TGTGCCAGCAGCTTCGGGACTAGCGGATACGAGCAGTACTTC. It encodes CASSFGTSGYEQYF.